This T cell receptor (beta chain) was found in a study of T cell responses to AZD1222 COVID-19 vaccine. Broader study findings: Repertoires in all cases were sampled only once the peak T cell response had passed.

With respect to this clone: What it binds is not known.

The CDR3 length is 15 residues. CDR1 and CDR2 (germline): MNHEY, SVGAGI. J was trimmed by 6 bases and V by 4 bases; bases with no gene match: 7. The table came from immunoSEQ multiplex PCR; TCRdb's copy has only in-frame clones and leaves some out. Of 150,000 to 200,000 clones in the sample, roughly 92% were seen once. This sample comprised peripheral blood, obtained on day 0 of AZD1222 vaccination. The chain links TRBV6-5 to TRBJ2-7; 12 bases fit TRBD2. The source is an adult in good health. CDR3 protein: CASSFRTSGISEQYF. CDR3 bases: TGTGCCAGCAGTTTTAGGACTAGCGGGATTTCCGAGCAGTACTTC.